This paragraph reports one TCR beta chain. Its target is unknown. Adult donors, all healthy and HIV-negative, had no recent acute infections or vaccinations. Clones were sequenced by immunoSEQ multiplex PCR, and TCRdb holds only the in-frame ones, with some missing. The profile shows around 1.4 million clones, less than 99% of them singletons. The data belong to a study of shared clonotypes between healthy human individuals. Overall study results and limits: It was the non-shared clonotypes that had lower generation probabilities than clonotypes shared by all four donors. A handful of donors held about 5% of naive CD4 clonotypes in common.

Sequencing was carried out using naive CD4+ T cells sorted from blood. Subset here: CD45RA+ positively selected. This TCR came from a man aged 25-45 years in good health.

The CDR3 sequence is CAIRGLAGGLEQFF. The CDR3 DNA sequence: TGTGCCATTCGGGGGCTAGCGGGAGGGCTAGAGCAGTTCTTC. The rearrangement uses TRBV2 and TRBJ2-1; 12 nucleotides match TRBD2. The CDR3 sequence is 14 residues long. V trimming: 10 bases; J trimming: 10 bases; junction bases outside the gene matches: 11. The V gene's germline CDR1 is SNHLY and CDR2 FYNNEI.